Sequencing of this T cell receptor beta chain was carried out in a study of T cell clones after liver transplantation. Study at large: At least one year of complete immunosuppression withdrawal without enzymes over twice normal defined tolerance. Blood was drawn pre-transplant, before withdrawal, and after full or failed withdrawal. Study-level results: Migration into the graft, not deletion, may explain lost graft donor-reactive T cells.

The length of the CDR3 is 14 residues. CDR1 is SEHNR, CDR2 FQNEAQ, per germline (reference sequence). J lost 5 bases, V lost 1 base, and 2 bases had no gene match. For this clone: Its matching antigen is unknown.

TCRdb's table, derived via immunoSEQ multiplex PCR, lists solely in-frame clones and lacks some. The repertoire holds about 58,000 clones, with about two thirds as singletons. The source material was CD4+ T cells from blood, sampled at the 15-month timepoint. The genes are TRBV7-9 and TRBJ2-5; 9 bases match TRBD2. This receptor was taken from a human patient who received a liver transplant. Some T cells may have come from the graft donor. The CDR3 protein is CASSLDGTSETQYF. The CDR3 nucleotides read TGTGCCAGCAGCTTAGATGGGACTAGCGAGACCCAGTACTTC.